The 23 T cell receptor beta chains below come from one sample, sequenced in a study of CD8+CD57+ T cells in acquired aplastic anemia. Patients included in sequencing had previously demonstrated CD8+CD57+ cell expansion by flow cytometry. Genomic DNA templated the TCR beta VDJ and CDR3 profiling. TCRdb reprocessed the reads with MiXCR, giving one entry per CDR3 protein. In the table there are more than 250,000 distinct CDR3 sequences, 82% of which are singletons. Sequenced material: sorted CD4+, CD8+, or CD8+CD57+ T cells (not recorded which) from PBMCs. Receptors originate from a human donor with aplastic anemia.

This sequence joins TRBV10-2 and TRBJ2-7; 9 nucleotides match TRBD2. Germline V gene lookup returns CDR1 WSHSY and CDR2 SAAADI. The CDR3 loop spans 14 amino acids. J lost 2 bases, V lost 4 bases, and 3 bases had no gene match. As DNA, the CDR3 is TGCGCCAGCAGTGCTAGCGGGGCTACCTACGAGCAGTACTTC. It specifies CASSASGATYEQYF.

The CDR3 nucleotides read TGTGCCAGCAGCTTAAACCCCCACGGCACAGATACGCAGTATTTT. It specifies CASSLNPHGTDTQYF. The chain joins TRBV11-2 to TRBJ2-3; D not resolved. The CDR3 spans 15 residues. V lost 2 bases and J 1 base, leaving 10 bases between the germline ends. Per germline, CDR1 SGHAT and CDR2 FQNNGV.

In its sample, this clonotype was seen many times. The chain combines TRBV19 with TRBJ2-2; D is possibly TRBD2 (6 bases). This CDR3 region has 15 residues. Germline CDR1 reads LNHDA; CDR2 reads SQIVND (reference sequence). The V gene lost 3 bases and the J gene lost 2 bases, with 10 bases spanning the gap. CDR3 in amino acids: CASSIGGTNTGELFF. DNA for the CDR3: TGTGCCAGTAGTATCGGCGGGACCAACACCGGGGAGCTGTTTTTT.

This clonotype was seen once. V is TRBV9 and J is TRBJ2-3; D possibly corresponds to TRBD2 (5 bases). Germline CDR1 SGDLS, CDR2 YYNGEE. The CDR3 spans 14 residues. V gave up 4 bases and J gave up 12 bases, with 21 bases separating them. The CDR3 loop reads CASSLASDPDYQYF. The CDR3 coding sequence is TGTGCCAGCAGCTTAGCGTCAGATCCCGATTATCAGTATTTT. The complete variable domain, with remaining parts taken from reference TRBV9 and TRBJ2-3, reads DSGVTQTPKHLITATGQRVTLRCSPRSGDLSVYWYQQSLDQGLQFLIQYYNGEERAKGNILERFSAQQFPDLHSELNLSSLELGDSALYFCASSLASDPDYQYFGPGTRLTVL.

The rearrangement links TRBV7-9 to TRBJ1-2; D ambiguous. CDR3 length equals 16 residues. V lost 3 bases, J lost 6 bases, and 20 bases lay in between. Germline V CDR1 and CDR2: SEHNR, FQNEAQ (reference sequence). The CDR3 is CASSFERSGRIDGYTF. CDR3 coding DNA: TGTGCCAGCAGCTTTGAGAGGAGCGGGCGCATAGATGGCTACACCTTC. The variable domain in full, with the rest retrieved from reference TRBV7-9 and TRBJ1-2, is DTGVSQNPRHKITKRGQNVTFRCDPISEHNRLYWYRQTLGQGPEFLTYFQNEAQLEKSRLLSDRFSAERPKGSFSTLEIQRTEQGDSAMYLCASSFERSGRIDGYTFGSGTRLTVV.

In its sample, this clonotype was seen a few times. This CDR3 is CASSLRLAGGYTF. CDR3 in DNA: TGCGCCAGCAGCCTGAGACTAGCGGGAGGCTACACCTTC. V gene TRBV4-1 combines with J gene TRBJ1-2; D is uncertain. V was cut by 4 bases and J by 8 bases, with 14 bases left in between. Germline V gene data show CDR1 as MGHRA and CDR2 as YSYEKL. This CDR3 contains 13 residues.

J is TRBJ2-2 and V is TRBV19; D is unresolved. CDR1 is LNHDA and CDR2 is SQIVND in the germline V gene (reference sequence). Deletions cut 9 bases from V and 3 bases from J, with 20 bases between. The CDR3 has 16 residues. The CDR3 loop is CASSQAWGTYTGELFF. The CDR3 coding sequence is TGTGCCAGCAGCCAAGCTTGGGGTACGTACACCGGGGAGCTGTTTTTT.

The rearrangement uses TRBV7-9 and TRBJ2-3; 10 bases fit TRBD2. The germline CDR1 and CDR2 sequences are SEHNR and FQNEAQ (reference sequence). V lost 9 bases, J lost 11 bases, and 14 bases stayed unmatched. The length of the CDR3 is 14 residues. The CDR3 sequence: CASSITSGAIEQYF. The DNA for the CDR3 is TGTGCCAGTAGTATTACTAGCGGGGCCATTGAGCAGTATTTT.

The J gene is TRBJ2-6, the V gene TRBV5-4, with TRBD2 matching 7 bases. V gave up 4 bases and J gave up 0 bases; unmatched junction bases: 7. CDR1 is SGHNT, CDR2 YYREEE, per germline (reference sequence). This CDR3 has 17 amino acids. CDR3 nucleotide sequence: TGTGCCAGCAGCCTTACTAGCGCACCCTCTGGGGCCAACGTCCTGACTTTC. Its protein product is CASSLTSAPSGANVLTF. Filled out from reference TRBV5-4 and TRBJ2-6, the complete variable domain reads ETGVTQSPTHLIKTRGQQVTLRCSSQSGHNTVSWYQQALGQGPQFIFQYYREEENGRGNFPPRFSGLQFPNYSSELNVNALELDDSALYLCASSLTSAPSGANVLTFGAGSRLTVL.

About this clonotype itself: No conserved phenylalanine or tryptophan is present at the end of the CDR3, so a read error is the likely explanation. The limits of the CDR3 on the DNA are not certain, so only TCRdb's listed CDR3 is given. The rearrangement joins TRBV7-6 to TRBJ2-7; TRBD1 was called by the table and not checked on the DNA. The CDR3 length is 12 residues, termini included. The V gene's germline CDR1 is SGHVS and CDR2 FNYEAQ. CDR3 residues: CASNTAGPGRYL.

This chain links TRBV7-9 with TRBJ2-2; D may be TRBD1 or TRBD2 (7 bases each). The V end was cut by 3 bases, the J end by 15 bases, with 14 bases between. Germline V gene lookup returns CDR1 SEHNR and CDR2 FQNEAQ (reference sequence). The length of the CDR3 is 12 residues. CDR3 sequence (DNA): TGTGCCAGCAGCTTTGACCCAGGGGGGGTGTTTTTT. This codes for CASSFDPGGVFF.

The CDR3 DNA follows: TGTGCCAGCAGCTCAGAAAGGGGCGGGGGGTGCAATGAGCAGTTCTTC. Its protein product is CASSSERGGGCNEQFF. The rearrangement links TRBV7-6 to TRBJ2-1; TRBD2 matches 8 bases. This CDR3 comprises 16 residues. Unmatched junction bases numbered 11, after V lost 4 bases and J lost 6 bases. Looked up from germline, CDR1 is SGHVS and CDR2 is FNYEAQ.

The V gene is TRBV15, the J gene TRBJ2-1, with unresolved D. TRBJ2-7 matches the DNA end more closely, so the J call is doubtful. The germline V gene encodes CDR1 LNHNV and CDR2 YYDKDF (reference sequence). The CDR3 is 14 amino acids. In DNA, the CDR3 is TGTGCCACCAGCAGAGGCAGCGAGCACCAGAAGCAGTACTTC. Translation gives CATSRGSEHQKQYF.

In its sample, this clonotype was seen once. V usage is TRBV11-3 and J usage is TRBJ2-2; D remains ambiguous. V was trimmed by 0 bases and J by 3 bases, leaving 8 bases between them. Germline V gene lookup returns CDR1 SGHNT and CDR2 YENEEA. The CDR3 totals 15 residues. The CDR3 loop is CASSLEPRDTGELFF. In DNA form, the CDR3 reads TGTGCCAGCAGCTTAGAGCCGAGAGACACCGGGGAGCTGTTTTTT.

A note on this clonotype: Likely a read error: the CDR3 ends without its conserved phenylalanine or tryptophan. It is unclear where the CDR3 begins or ends on the DNA, so no DNA is shown, and the CDR3 is as TCRdb lists it. This rearrangement joins TRBV2 to TRBJ1-4. Germline loops: CDR1 SNHLY, CDR2 FYNNEI. The CDR3 has 15 residues if both end residues are counted. CDR3 loop: CASSFSGTTDENLCL.

This chain connects TRBV9 to TRBJ2-7; either TRBD1 or TRBD2 may supply D (5 bases each). The CDR3 is made up of 18 amino acids. The germline CDR1 and CDR2 sequences are SGDLS and YYNGEE. V lost 2 bases, J lost 2 bases, and 23 bases lay in between. This chain's CDR3 is CASSVGGDSTDTPYEQYV. CDR3 in DNA: TGTGCCAGCAGCGTTGGGGGAGACAGCACAGATACGCCCTACGAGCAGTACGTC.

Concerning this clonotype: One end of the junction varies from germline; a read error may be responsible. The rearrangement links TRBV7-9 to TRBJ2-5, with TRBD2 matching 7 bases. Looked up from germline, CDR1 is SEHNR and CDR2 is FQNEAQ (reference sequence). CDR3 length equals 14 residues. The CDR3 is CASSLASRGYYNEF. The CDR3 DNA reads as TGTGCCAGCAGCTTAGCGTCGCGGGGGTACTACAATGAGTTC.

The table lists this clonotype with a few counts. A junction boundary mismatches the germline segment, possibly from a read error. The rearrangement uses TRBV19 and TRBJ2-1; 7 nucleotides agree with TRBD2. Germline V lookup: CDR1 LNHDA, CDR2 SQIVND (reference sequence). This CDR3 is built from 15 residues. The CDR3: CASSIASGGYNEQFF. As DNA, the CDR3 is TGTGCCAGTAGTATAGCTAGCGGCGGCTACAACGAGCAGTTCTTC.

Points on this clonotype: The conserved phenylalanine or tryptophan is not found at the CDR3 terminus, so this likely reflects a read error. The DNA is omitted, as the CDR3 cannot be located on it reliably, and the CDR3 follows TCRdb's listing. The V and J genes are TRBV19 and TRBJ2-1. Per germline, CDR1 LNHDA and CDR2 SQIVND (reference sequence). Termini included, the CDR3 measures 16 amino acids. The CDR3 reads CASSIAGGTYNEELFV.

Concerning this clonotype: At one boundary the junction diverges from the germline segment, which might be a read error. The chain is built from TRBV19 and TRBJ1-1; the D is unclear. The CDR3 spans 15 residues. Looked up from germline, CDR1 is LNHDA and CDR2 is SQIVND (reference sequence). DNA of the CDR3: TGTGCCAGTAGTTTAGATCTCACAGCGAACACTGAACATTTCTTT. Its translation: CASSLDLTANTEHFF.

The chain carries TRBV7-9 and TRBJ2-1, with D perhaps matching TRBD2 (5 bases). Judging by the DNA end, TRBJ2-7 fits better; the J call may be wrong. Germline CDR1 reads SEHNR; CDR2 reads FQNEAQ (reference sequence). The CDR3 totals 13 residues. The CDR3 here is CASSFPPRGEQYF. The CDR3 nucleotides read TGTGCCAGCAGCTTTCCTCCGCGCGGGGAGCAGTACTTC.

The V gene is TRBV7-4, the J gene TRBJ2-1; D perhaps matches TRBD1 (5 bases). The CDR3 has 14 residues. The germline CDR1 and CDR2 sequences are SGHVT and SQSDAQ. V was shortened by 5 bases and J by 12 bases, with 20 bases between the two germline ends. The CDR3 reads CASSVEGALDAQFF. CDR3 DNA: TGTGCCAGCAGCGTAGAAGGGGCTCTTGATGCGCAGTTCTTC.

To note about this clonotype: No conserved phenylalanine or tryptophan is present at the end of the CDR3, so a read error is the likely explanation. It is unclear where the CDR3 begins or ends on the DNA, so no DNA is shown, and the CDR3 is as TCRdb lists it. The chain carries TRBV7-9 and TRBJ1-2; the table's D call TRBD1 went unverified against the DNA. The CDR3 spans 13 residues, counting both ends. Germline assignment: CDR1 SEHNR and CDR2 FQNEAQ (reference sequence). The CDR3 loop reads CASSDGPGDQETL.